A selection of T cell receptor beta chains follows, all from one sample in a study of cytomegalovirus exposure and HLA in healthy donors. The table came from immunoSEQ multiplex PCR; TCRdb's copy has only in-frame clones and leaves some out. This repertoire includes approximately 60,000 clones. The sequencing sample was made of PBMCs. The source is a young man in good health and CMV-seropositive. Both conserved end residues are part of each CDR3. Fields, in order: V gene, J gene, CDR3 protein.

v_gene: TRBV4-2
j_gene: TRBJ2-1
CDR3aa: CASSQERGDNEQFF

v_gene: TRBV29-1
j_gene: TRBJ2-5
CDR3aa: CLAGGENQYF

v_gene: TRBV19
j_gene: TRBJ1-1
CDR3aa: CASSGHRAPEAFF

v_gene: TRBV6-5
j_gene: TRBJ2-1
CDR3aa: CASSLGLAETNEQFF

v_gene: TRBV21-1
j_gene: TRBJ1-4
CDR3aa: CASSKRGIRSGPSEKLFF

v_gene: TRBV7-9
j_gene: TRBJ2-5
CDR3aa: CASSRPGDEETQYF

v_gene: TRBV7-8
j_gene: TRBJ2-1
CDR3aa: CASSLVFYGTSLDNEQFF

v_gene: TRBV5-6
j_gene: TRBJ2-1
CDR3aa: CASSPTSGIHNEQFF

v_gene: TRBV5-6
j_gene: TRBJ2-3
CDR3aa: CASSLLRAGDTQYF

v_gene: TRBV4-1
j_gene: TRBJ1-1
CDR3aa: CASSHSREDRRVWTEAFF

v_gene: TRBV18
j_gene: TRBJ2-3
CDR3aa: CASSPAVGADKQYF

v_gene: TRBV19
j_gene: TRBJ2-1
CDR3aa: CASSPTGLAEYNEQFF

v_gene: TRBV18
j_gene: TRBJ1-4
CDR3aa: CASSSLQGFDEKLFF

v_gene: TRBV7-9
j_gene: TRBJ2-7
CDR3aa: CASSSTGDRYEQYF

v_gene: TRBV19
j_gene: TRBJ2-1
CDR3aa: CASSKEGTYNEQFF

v_gene: TRBV5-1
j_gene: TRBJ2-5
CDR3aa: CASSLDRVKETQYF

v_gene: TRBV30
j_gene: TRBJ1-5
CDR3aa: CAWSTSSNQPQHF

v_gene: TRBV5-6
j_gene: TRBJ1-2
CDR3aa: CASSLNEGAHGYTF

v_gene: TRBV6-4
j_gene: TRBJ2-1
CDR3aa: CATAGEGGPSEQFF

v_gene: TRBV29-1
j_gene: TRBJ2-3
CDR3aa: CSVEGGGITDTQYF

v_gene: TRBV18
j_gene: TRBJ2-6
CDR3aa: CASSSRSGQRSGANVLTF

v_gene: TRBV27
j_gene: TRBJ1-1
CDR3aa: CASSGRKGVAEAFF

v_gene: TRBV2
j_gene: TRBJ2-1
CDR3aa: CASSVWGELGNEQFF

v_gene: TRBV5-4
j_gene: TRBJ2-5
CDR3aa: CASGLAGVRGETQYF

v_gene: TRBV13
j_gene: TRBJ1-3
CDR3aa: CASTKGGPLSGNTIYF

v_gene: TRBV15
j_gene: TRBJ2-1
CDR3aa: CATSGPGLANYNEQFF

v_gene: TRBV20-1
j_gene: TRBJ2-1
CDR3aa: CSASPYNEQFF

v_gene: TRBV30
j_gene: TRBJ2-6
CDR3aa: CAWRGSLTGKGRSGANVLTF

v_gene: TRBV30
j_gene: TRBJ1-5
CDR3aa: CAWNQGQTFPDQPQHF